Listed here are 26 T cell receptor beta chains from one sample, sequenced in a study of neoadjuvant nivolumab and ipilimumab in lung cancer. The protocol was immunoSEQ multiplex PCR, while the TCRdb copy is restricted to in-frame clones and leaves out a portion. Of over 15,000 clones listed, 76% were seen once; the top ten hold 8%. Sequenced here: tumor tissue, sampled after neoadjuvant nivolumab, alone or with ipilimumab, at or shortly before surgery. These TCRs come from an adult with non-small cell lung cancer.

This sequence joins TRBV6-5 and TRBJ2-3; 9 nucleotides align to TRBD1. J lost 7 bases, V lost 4 bases, and 9 bases had no gene match. CDR1 MNHEY and CDR2 SVGAGI come from the germline V gene. CDR3 size: 15 residues. CDR3 loop: CASSSIQGAGNTQYF. The CDR3 DNA is TGTGCCAGCAGTTCGATACAGGGGGCAGGGAATACGCAGTATTTT.

This chain uses TRBV5-1 with TRBJ1-5; D perhaps matches TRBD1 (5 bases). The CDR3 extends over 15 amino acids. V lost 4 bases and J 1 base, leaving 12 bases between the germline ends. Germline-derived CDR1 and CDR2 are SGHRS and YFSETQ. CDR3 sequence reads: CASSPGPGSNQPQHF. The CDR3 DNA follows: TGCGCCAGCAGCCCTGGACCAGGGAGCAATCAGCCCCAGCATTTT.

V is TRBV5-1 and J is TRBJ1-2; 7 nucleotides match TRBD1. V was pared by 3 bases and J by 8 bases, with 10 bases of the junction left unmatched. The CDR3 is 14 amino acids. Germline V gives CDR1 SGHRS, CDR2 YFSETQ. The CDR3 protein is CASSSAGEGGGYTF. The CDR3 DNA reads as TGCGCCAGCAGCTCCGCCGGGGAAGGGGGCGGCTACACCTTC.

Judged by abundance, this clone is medium-sized. J is TRBJ2-5 and V is TRBV5-1; D is possibly TRBD1 or TRBD2 (6 bases each). The CDR3 is 14 residues long. Trimming stripped 1 base from V and 7 bases from J, with 14 bases between. Germline V gene data show CDR1 as SGHRS and CDR2 as YFSETQ. CDR3 bases: TGCGCCAGCAGCTTGTTACGGGGGCCGGGGACCCAGTACTTC. Amino acid sequence: CASSLLRGPGTQYF.

This clone was found a few times. The CDR3 sequence is CASSVLGEGGTDTQYF. CDR3 sequence (DNA): TGTGCCAGCAGCGTATTGGGTGAGGGGGGCACAGATACGCAGTATTTT. The genes are TRBV9 and TRBJ2-3; TRBD1 is a possible D gene (6 bases). V was pared by 1 base and J by 1 base, with 13 bases between. The germline CDR1 and CDR2 sequences are SGDLS and YYNGEE. There are 16 residues in the CDR3.

The gene calls are TRBV5-1 and TRBJ2-2; possibly TRBD1 for D (5 bases). CDR1 and CDR2 from the germline V gene are SGHRS and YFSETQ. This CDR3 comprises 16 residues. V gave up 0 bases and J gave up 2 bases, with 11 bases separating them. The CDR3, as DNA: TGCGCCAGCAGCTTGGACCTGACAGATAACACCGGGGAGCTGTTTTTT. Protein sequence: CASSLDLTDNTGELFF.

The chain recombines TRBV10-2 with TRBJ2-2; possible D gene TRBD2, 7 bases. The CDR3 spans 14 residues. The germline V gene has CDR1 WSHSY and CDR2 SAAADI. Trimming took off 6 bases at V and 5 bases at J, with 13 bases between the two ends. CDR3 loop: CASRKGGLTGELFF. The CDR3 nucleotides are TGCGCCAGCAGAAAGGGGGGGTTAACCGGGGAGCTGTTTTTT.

The chain carries TRBV5-1 and TRBJ2-5; TRBD1 agrees at 12 bases. The V and J ends lost 7 bases and 2 bases, in that order; junction bases with no gene match: 3. This CDR3 region has 14 residues. Germline-derived CDR1 and CDR2 are SGHRS and YFSETQ. CDR3 sequence: CASGTGGLQETQYF. CDR3 coding DNA: TGCGCCAGCGGGACAGGGGGCCTTCAAGAGACCCAGTACTTC. Using reference TRBV5-1 and TRBJ2-5 for the parts outside the CDR3, the full variable domain is KAGVTQTPRYLIKTRGQQVTLSCSPISGHRSVSWYQQTPGQGLQFLFEYFSETQRNKGNFPGRFSGRQFSNSRSEMNVSTLELGDSALYLCASGTGGLQETQYFGPGTRLLVL.

The chain has TRBV6-6 and TRBJ1-2, with D tentatively TRBD1 (5 bases). Germline V gene sequence: CDR1 MNHNY, CDR2 SVGAGI (reference sequence). With 2 bases removed from V and 7 bases from J, the gap between germline ends came to 11 bases. The CDR3 loop spans 13 amino acids. CDR3 DNA sequence: TGTGCCAGCAGTTACCCGGGGCGGGTTGGCTACACCTTC. Its translation is CASSYPGRVGYTF.

The genes are TRBV19 and TRBJ1-2, with 7 bases identical to TRBD1. The CDR3 is 14 amino acids. The ends lost 3 bases at V and 2 bases at J; junction bases unmatched: 3. The germline V gene has CDR1 LNHDA and CDR2 SQIVND (reference sequence). CDR3 loop: CASSIRGQNYGYTF. The CDR3 DNA is TGTGCCAGTAGTATCCGGGGACAGAACTATGGCTACACCTTC.

This clone was observed a single time. V gene TRBV7-9 combines with J gene TRBJ1-5; D is perhaps TRBD1 (6 bases). The germline V gene encodes CDR1 SEHNR and CDR2 FQNEAQ (reference sequence). Trimming pared 2 bases from V and 3 bases from J, leaving 20 bases between. This CDR3 comprises 18 residues. The chain's CDR3 is CASSLFGGQGGTNQPQHF. CDR3 nucleotide sequence: TGTGCCAGCAGCTTATTCGGAGGACAAGGGGGGACCAATCAGCCCCAGCATTTT.

The rearrangement joins TRBV18 to TRBJ1-1; D may be TRBD1 (5 bases). Trimming removed 6 bases at V and 6 bases at J, with 17 bases between. The CDR3 is made up of 14 amino acids. Per the germline V gene, CDR1 is KGHSH and CDR2 is LQKENI. The CDR3, as DNA: TGTGCCAGCTCCCGGGGCCCTGACCGACCTGAAGCTTTCTTT. It yields the protein CASSRGPDRPEAFF.

This clone was seen a handful of times. The CDR3 loop reads CASSKGIGDLSGANVLTF. The CDR3 DNA follows: TGTGCCAGCAGTAAGGGAATAGGAGACCTATCTGGGGCCAACGTCCTGACTTTC. The chain has TRBV13 and TRBJ2-6; no firm D call. From germline, CDR1 is PRHDT and CDR2 FYEKMQ (reference sequence). V shed 6 bases and J shed 1 base, with 19 bases lying between them. The CDR3 has 18 residues.

The table lists this clone with a few counts. V is TRBV7-3 and J is TRBJ2-2; unclear D gene. The CDR3 loop spans 14 amino acids. Germline CDR1 reads SGHTA; CDR2 reads FQGTGA. V lost 4 bases and J 6 bases, leaving 12 bases between the germline ends. Here the CDR3 DNA reads TGTGCCAGCAGCTCCCGATCAAATGCCGGGGAGCTGTTTTTT. Translation: CASSSRSNAGELFF.

The chain recombines TRBV19 with TRBJ2-7; TRBD1 matches 10 bases. CDR3 size: 15 residues. With V trimmed by 1 base and J by 4 bases, 4 bases remained unmatched. Germline assignment: CDR1 LNHDA and CDR2 SQIVND (reference sequence). CDR3 sequence reads: CASSIAGQGPYEQYF. The CDR3 DNA is TGTGCCAGTAGTATAGCGGGACAGGGGCCTTACGAGCAGTACTTC.

CDR3 DNA sequence: TGTGCCAGCAGCCCCTCGGAATCCTACGAGCAGTACTTC. It specifies CASSPSESYEQYF. The V call is TRBV6-5, the J call TRBJ2-7; D unresolved. This CDR3 spans 13 amino acids. Trimming cost V 6 bases and J 1 base, with 10 bases left between them. The germline V gene encodes CDR1 MNHEY and CDR2 SVGAGI.

The chain has TRBV13 and TRBJ2-1, with TRBD1 as a possible D gene (5 bases). CDR1 PRHDT and CDR2 FYEKMQ come from the germline V gene (reference sequence). CDR3 length: 15 amino acids. Trimming took 1 base from V and 1 from J, leaving 8 bases between them. CDR3 in DNA: TGTGCCAGCAGCTTAGATCCAGGGTCCTACAATGAGCAGTTCTTC. The encoded protein is CASSLDPGSYNEQFF.

The chain employs TRBV27 and TRBJ1-1; 12 bases are shared with TRBD1. Looked up from germline, CDR1 is MNHEY and CDR2 is SMNVEV (reference sequence). Germline trimming cut 8 bases from V and 2 bases from J; bases unmatched to any gene: 15. There are 18 residues in the CDR3. The CDR3 spells CASSRPRDRGLLNTEAFF. For the CDR3, the DNA is TGTGCCAGCTCTAGGCCACGGGACAGGGGGCTTCTAAACACTGAAGCTTTCTTT.

The rearrangement joins TRBV11-3 to TRBJ2-3; D might be TRBD2 (6 bases). Germline V gene sequence: CDR1 SGHNT, CDR2 YENEEA. V was cut by 0 bases and J by 4 bases, with 11 bases left in between. The CDR3 contains 15 residues. Here the CDR3 reads CASSLEGGPSDTQYF. The CDR3 nucleotides read TGTGCCAGCAGCTTAGAGGGGGGACCCTCAGATACGCAGTATTTT.

The chain couples TRBV6-1 to TRBJ2-1, with 10 bases matching TRBD2. Germline V lookup: CDR1 MNHNS, CDR2 SASEGT. Trimming took 10 bases from V and 6 from J; bases not matched to a gene: 3. This CDR3 has 12 amino acids. CDR3 in amino acids: CATRTSGNEQFF. DNA for the CDR3: TGTGCCACACGGACTAGCGGCAATGAGCAGTTCTTC.

This rearrangement joins TRBV11-2 to TRBJ2-5; TRBD2 aligns across 14 bases. The CDR3 is 18 amino acids. CDR1 is SGHAT and CDR2 is FQNNGV in the germline V gene. V trimming: 6 bases; J trimming: 1 base; junction bases outside the gene matches: 10. Here the CDR3 DNA reads TGTGCCAGCAGAACCGGGACTAGCGGGGGCCGCACCCAAGAGACCCAGTACTTC. Its protein product is CASRTGTSGGRTQETQYF.

The rearrangement uses TRBV7-6 and TRBJ2-7; perhaps D is TRBD1 or TRBD2 (5 bases each). Per germline, CDR1 SGHVS and CDR2 FNYEAQ. V was trimmed by 4 bases and J by 6 bases, leaving 10 bases between them. This CDR3 has 12 amino acids. This CDR3 is CASSSGAAEQYF. The DNA for the CDR3 is TGTGCCAGCAGCTCCGGGGCAGCCGAGCAGTACTTC. Together with reference TRBV7-6 and TRBJ2-7, the CDR3 gives the full variable domain: GAGVSQSPRYKVTKRGQDVALRCDPISGHVSLYWYRQALGQGPEFLTYFNYEAQQDKSGLPNDRFSAERPEGSISTLTIQRTEQRDSAMYRCASSSGAAEQYFGPGTRLTVT.

For the CDR3, the DNA is TGCAGCGTTGAAGGGTCTACGCAGTATTTT. This translates into CSVEGSTQYF. V gene TRBV29-1 combines with J gene TRBJ2-3; D is ambiguous. Per the germline V gene, CDR1 is SQVTM and CDR2 is ANQGSEA. The CDR3 is 10 amino acids. Trimming removed 1 base from V and 8 bases from J, with 4 bases in between.

J is TRBJ1-1 and V is TRBV6-1; no clear D. Between the trimmed V and J ends, which lost 7 bases and 8 bases, there was a span of 11 bases. The CDR3 runs 11 residues. In germline, CDR1 is MNHNS, CDR2 SASEGT. CDR3 amino acids: CASTQRGEAFF. In nucleotides, the CDR3 is TGTGCCAGCACCCAGCGGGGAGAAGCTTTCTTT.

Written as DNA, the CDR3 is TGTGCCAGCAGCTCAGGCCTGGGGGCAGGGGGCACAGATACGCAGTATTTT. Translated: CASSSGLGAGGTDTQYF. V is TRBV11-2 and J is TRBJ2-3; D is perhaps TRBD1 (6 bases). The length of the CDR3 is 17 residues. Trimming stripped 4 bases from V and 1 base from J, with 18 bases between. The V gene's germline CDR1 is SGHAT and CDR2 FQNNGV.

The chain employs TRBV18 and TRBJ1-3; 7 bases are a match to TRBD1. Trimming at V came to 3 bases and at J to 5 bases, leaving 7 bases not matched to a gene. The CDR3 has 15 amino acids. Germline V CDR1 and CDR2: KGHSH, LQKENI. CDR3 sequence: CASSPPGGLRNTIYF. The CDR3 region has the DNA TGTGCCAGCTCACCTCCAGGGGGGCTGAGAAACACCATATATTTT.